These 5 T cell receptor beta chains share one sample of origin, sequenced in a study of shared clonotypes between healthy human individuals. Profiling relied on immunoSEQ multiplex PCR, and the TCRdb table lists in-frame clones only, not all of them. The table includes under 2,500,000 clones, 90% to 96% detected once. The sample comprised naive CD4+ T cells sorted from blood. Subset described: CD45RA+ positively selected. Every receptor here comes from a man aged 18 to 29 in good health.

A remark on this clone: The sample holds other DNA sequences that translate to the same CDR3. The chain carries TRBV5-1 and TRBJ2-7; TRBD1 matches at 12 bases. V dropped 0 bases and J dropped 5; count of bases not matched to a gene: 3. Germline V gene lookup returns CDR1 SGHRS and CDR2 YFSETQ. The CDR3 is 15 amino acids. The CDR3 DNA reads TGCGCCAGCAGCTTGGAGGGACAGGGGGCTAACGAGCAGTACTTC. This encodes CASSLEGQGANEQYF.

This chain joins TRBV2 and TRBJ2-5, with D perhaps matching TRBD2 (7 bases). Per the germline V gene, CDR1 is SNHLY and CDR2 is FYNNEI. Trimming removed 7 bases at V and 3 bases at J, with 18 bases between. The CDR3 length is 15 residues. The CDR3 region has the DNA TGTGCCAGCACCTGGGAGGGGGTCGGGGAAGAGACCCAGTACTTC. It is translated as CASTWEGVGEETQYF. Using reference TRBV2 and TRBJ2-5 for the parts outside the CDR3, the full variable domain is EPEVTQTPSHQVTQMGQEVILRCVPISNHLYFYWYRQILGQKVEFLVSFYNNEISEKSEIFDDQFSVERPDGSNFTLKIRSTKLEDSAMYFCASTWEGVGEETQYFGPGTRLLVL.

This chain connects TRBV6-5 to TRBJ2-7; D not resolved. Trimming pared 6 bases from V and 2 bases from J, leaving 5 bases between. The CDR3 covers 11 residues. Germline V gene sequence: CDR1 MNHEY, CDR2 SVGAGI. Written as DNA, the CDR3 is TGTGCCAGCAGGAACACCTACGAGCAGTACTTC. It yields the protein CASRNTYEQYF.

The chain couples TRBV30 to TRBJ1-1; D not certain. The CDR3 is 13 residues long. The V gene's germline CDR1 is GTSNPN and CDR2 SVGIG (reference sequence). V shed 2 bases and J shed 3 bases, with 10 bases lying between them. CDR3 sequence (DNA): TGTGCCTGGAGTTGGGATCGGGACACTGAAGCTTTCTTT. Translation gives CAWSWDRDTEAFF.

The chain links TRBV7-6 to TRBJ2-5; D call uncertain. Trimming left V 0 bases short and J 3 bases short, with 5 bases between. The CDR3 extends over 13 amino acids. Germline CDR1 SGHVS, CDR2 FNYEAQ. DNA of the CDR3: TGTGCCAGCAGCTTAGCCCAAAAAGAGACCCAGTACTTC. Translated: CASSLAQKETQYF.